This passage covers 23 T cell receptor beta chains from one sample sequenced in a study of CD8+ T cells in alopecia areata. As the sequencing template, cDNA was produced by extracting RNA and reverse transcribing it. Repertoires were generated with immunoSEQ multiplex PCR, while TCRdb's copy carries only in-frame clones and drops some. The data hold 85,000 to 110,000 clones, with 55% observed a single time. Source material: CD4+ T cells sorted from blood. The receptor set was obtained from a human donor in good health.

The chain carries TRBV30 and TRBJ1-5, with unresolved D. Trimming left V 1 base short and J 2 bases short, with 6 bases between. The CDR3 covers 13 residues. Germline loops: CDR1 GTSNPN, CDR2 SVGIG (reference sequence). The DNA of the CDR3 is TGTGCCTGGAGTGCCCAGGGCAATCAGCCCCAGCATTTT. It encodes CAWSAQGNQPQHF.

This chain joins TRBV5-6 and TRBJ2-5, with D tentatively TRBD2 (6 bases). Trimming took off 1 base at V and 5 bases at J, with 9 bases between the two ends. CDR1 SGHDT and CDR2 YYEEEE come from the germline V gene. There are 13 residues in the CDR3. The CDR3 loop reads CASSLTGVETQYF. CDR3 DNA: TGTGCCAGCAGCTTGACGGGGGTGGAGACCCAGTACTTC.

The gene calls are TRBV15 and TRBJ1-2, with a weak D call TRBD1 (5 bases). Germline V gene sequence: CDR1 LNHNV, CDR2 YYDKDF (reference sequence). The CDR3 consists of 13 residues. V lost 0 bases and J lost 7, with 9 bases in between. CDR3 loop: CATSRDRVVGYTF. DNA for the CDR3: TGTGCCACCAGCAGAGACAGGGTCGTTGGCTACACCTTC.

This chain connects TRBV4-1 to TRBJ1-2; 9 bases match TRBD1. The CDR3 loop spans 16 amino acids. Trimming at V came to 3 bases and at J to 6 bases, leaving 11 bases not matched to a gene. Looked up from germline, CDR1 is MGHRA and CDR2 is YSYEKL. The CDR3 DNA reads TGCGCCAGCAGCCAGTATACCGGGACAGGGAGAGATGGCTACACCTTC. Amino acid sequence: CASSQYTGTGRDGYTF.

This clone occurred a few times. The V gene is TRBV5-5, the J gene TRBJ2-3; the D is unclear. Germline V gene sequence: CDR1 SGHKS, CDR2 YYEKEE (reference sequence). This CDR3 comprises 13 residues. The V end lost 4 bases, the J end lost 5 bases, and 11 bases lay between the germline ends. The CDR3 region has the DNA TGTGCCAGCAGCAGCCTATGGGGAGATACGCAGTATTTT. Protein sequence: CASSSLWGDTQYF.

V and J are TRBV19 and TRBJ1-1; D is possibly TRBD1 (5 bases). The CDR3 totals 15 residues. V gave up 8 bases and J gave up 6 bases, with 22 bases separating them. Germline loops: CDR1 LNHDA, CDR2 SQIVND (reference sequence). The CDR3 region is CASVTTGTGVAEAFF. DNA for the CDR3: TGTGCCAGTGTAACAACCGGGACGGGGGTCGCTGAAGCTTTCTTT.

The chain carries TRBV4-2 and TRBJ1-1, with D unresolved. Germline V gives CDR1 LGHNA, CDR2 YNFKEQ. The CDR3 contains 12 residues. Trimming took 3 bases from V and 5 from J, leaving 7 bases between them. The CDR3 here is CASSQQQTEAFF. CDR3 in DNA: TGTGCCAGCAGCCAGCAACAGACTGAAGCTTTCTTT.

V is TRBV30 and J is TRBJ1-2, with 7 positions matching TRBD1. The CDR3 totals 17 residues. The germline gives CDR1 GTSNPN, CDR2 SVGIG (reference sequence). After removal of 0 bases from V and 2 bases from J, the junction contained 12 bases not matched to a gene. In nucleotides, the CDR3 is TGTGCCTGGAGTGTAAGGCGGGCGACAGGGCCCAACTATGGCTACACCTTC. As protein: CAWSVRRATGPNYGYTF.

V and J are TRBV4-2 and TRBJ2-1; D remains ambiguous. Trimming removed 1 base from V and 3 bases from J, with 13 bases in between. Per germline, CDR1 LGHNA and CDR2 YNFKEQ. CDR3 size: 16 residues. The CDR3 coding sequence is TGTGCCAGCAGCCAAGGTCTGAGCAGATTCTACAATGAGCAGTTCTTC. Translation: CASSQGLSRFYNEQFF.

In this sample, this clone turned up a few times. V usage is TRBV29-1 and J usage is TRBJ1-1; TRBD1 aligns across 7 bases. V was clipped by 7 bases and J by 7 bases; unmatched bases: 12. Germline CDR1 and CDR2: SQVTM and ANQGSEA. CDR3 length equals 13 residues. CDR3 nucleotide sequence: TGCAGCGGGGAAGACAGGGCGGGCTTTGAAGCTTTCTTT. Residues: CSGEDRAGFEAFF.

This clone has more than one count but fewer than ten. V usage is TRBV11-3 and J usage is TRBJ2-5; possibly TRBD1 or TRBD2 for D (5 bases each). With 1 base removed from V and 2 bases from J, the gap between germline ends came to 8 bases. Germline CDR1 is SGHNT and CDR2 is YENEEA. CDR3 length: 14 amino acids. DNA of the CDR3: TGTGCCAGCAGCTTAGGGGGGAGACAAGAGACCCAGTACTTC. Residues: CASSLGGRQETQYF.

The chain is built from TRBV7-3 and TRBJ1-2; perhaps TRBD1 as D (5 bases). Trimming left V 5 bases short and J 2 bases short, with 12 bases between. The CDR3 consists of 14 residues. The germline V gene has CDR1 SGHTA and CDR2 FQGTGA. CDR3 bases: TGTGCCAGCAGCCCCGGGGGGGGGAACTATGGCTACACCTTC. Protein product: CASSPGGGNYGYTF.

The J gene is TRBJ2-2, the V gene TRBV4-1, with D unclear. The V gene's germline CDR1 is MGHRA and CDR2 YSYEKL. Trimming left V 0 bases short and J 8 bases short, with 10 bases between. The CDR3 contains 14 residues. The CDR3 coding sequence is TGCGCCAGCAGCCAAGAAGGCCCGACGGGGGAGCTGTTTTTT. As protein: CASSQEGPTGELFF.

This rearrangement joins TRBV2 to TRBJ1-4; D is unresolved. V lost 6 bases, J lost 0 bases, and 8 bases lay in between. The CDR3 consists of 14 residues. CDR1 SNHLY and CDR2 FYNNEI come from the germline V gene. DNA of the CDR3: TGTGCCAGCAGAGACCGCTCAACTAATGAAAAACTGTTTTTT. Amino acid sequence: CASRDRSTNEKLFF.

The genes are TRBV28 and TRBJ2-5, with D possibly matching TRBD1 (5 bases). This CDR3 has 14 residues. Germline loops: CDR1 MDHEN, CDR2 SYDVKM. V gave up 6 bases and J gave up 5 bases, with 16 bases separating them. CDR3 coding DNA: TGTGCCAGCAGGAAGGGGTCGGCGGCGGAGACCCAGTACTTC. Translation: CASRKGSAAETQYF.

This chain joins TRBV7-2 and TRBJ2-7, with 7 positions matching TRBD2. The CDR3 runs to 15 residues. V lost 8 bases to trimming and J lost 5 bases; unmatched junction nucleotides: 15. CDR1 and CDR2 (germline): SGHTA, FQGNSA. Here the CDR3 reads CASAGWTGRANEQYF. The CDR3, as DNA: TGTGCCAGCGCCGGGTGGACTGGGAGGGCCAACGAGCAGTACTTC. Combining the CDR3 with reference TRBV7-2 and TRBJ2-7 gives the whole variable domain GAGVSQSPSNKVTEKGKDVELRCDPISGHTALYWYRQSLGQGLEFLIYFQGNSAPDKSGLPSDRFSAERTGGSVSTLTIQRTQQEDSAVYLCASAGWTGRANEQYFGPGTRLTVT.

The chain uses TRBV5-1 and TRBJ2-7, with D tentatively TRBD1 (6 bases). V lost 4 bases to trimming and J lost 3 bases, with 17 bases between them. Germline V CDR1 and CDR2: SGHRS, YFSETQ. The CDR3 sequence is 15 residues long. DNA for the CDR3: TGCGCCAGCAGCCTCACCGCAGGGGCCAGCTACGAGCAGTACTTC. Translation gives CASSLTAGASYEQYF. Combining the CDR3 with reference TRBV5-1 and TRBJ2-7 gives the whole variable domain KAGVTQTPRYLIKTRGQQVTLSCSPISGHRSVSWYQQTPGQGLQFLFEYFSETQRNKGNFPGRFSGRQFSNSRSEMNVSTLELGDSALYLCASSLTAGASYEQYFGPGTRLTVT.

This rearrangement joins TRBV4-3 to TRBJ2-7, with TRBD1 identical over 10 bases. This CDR3 is 16 amino acids long. Germline CDR1 LGHNA, CDR2 YSLEER. Losses at the gene ends were 0 bases for V and 6 bases for J; bases not matched to a gene: 8. CDR3 DNA sequence: TGCGCCAGCAGCCAAGACTTCAGACAGGGGGCTGGCGAGCAGTACTTC. It encodes CASSQDFRQGAGEQYF.

Here the CDR3 DNA reads TGTGCCAGCAGCTTAGGGCGGGACAGGAACACTGAAGCTTTCTTT. This encodes CASSLGRDRNTEAFF. The chain links TRBV7-2 to TRBJ1-1; 7 bases are a match to TRBD1. Germline CDR1 is SGHTA and CDR2 is FQGNSA. This CDR3 region has 15 residues. Unmatched junction bases numbered 3, after V lost 1 base and J lost 1 base.

J is TRBJ1-5 and V is TRBV30; tentatively, D is TRBD1 (5 bases). Between the trimmed V and J ends, which lost 5 bases and 7 bases, there was a span of 15 bases. Germline V gene sequence: CDR1 GTSNPN, CDR2 SVGIG (reference sequence). CDR3 length: 13 amino acids. The CDR3 DNA reads as TGTGCCTGGTCCTTAGGACGGGACCAGCCCCAGCATTTT. Translated, it gives CAWSLGRDQPQHF.

V usage is TRBV7-2 and J usage is TRBJ1-1; maybe TRBD1 (5 bases). The CDR3 consists of 14 residues. V lost 5 bases to trimming and J lost 1 base, with 11 bases between them. Germline CDR1 and CDR2: SGHTA and FQGNSA. The CDR3 bases are TGTGCCAGCAGCCCACAAACAGGGAACACTGAAGCTTTCTTT. Its translation is CASSPQTGNTEAFF.

This sequence joins TRBV28 and TRBJ2-7; D might be TRBD1 or TRBD2, each matching 5 bases. Germline lookup yields CDR1 MDHEN and CDR2 SYDVKM. V was shortened by 5 bases and J by 3 bases, with 5 bases between the two germline ends. This CDR3 has 11 residues. The CDR3 sequence is CASSGGYEQYF. DNA for the CDR3: TGTGCCAGCAGTGGGGGCTACGAGCAGTACTTC.

The chain couples TRBV25-1 to TRBJ2-7; D gene unclear. Trimming removed 4 bases from V and 10 bases from J, with 8 bases in between. The CDR3 extends over 10 amino acids. Germline CDR1 reads MGHDK; CDR2 reads SYGVNS. CDR3 residues: CASSAGKQYF. As DNA, the CDR3 is TGTGCCAGCAGTGCTGGCAAACAGTACTTC.